What follows are 24 T cell receptor beta chains derived from one specimen sequenced in a study of blood T cell repertoires in COVID-19. TCRdb's copy holds only in-frame clones and misses some; the assay was immunoSEQ multiplex PCR. Altogether about 83,000 clones are present, 86% being singletons, with the ten largest covering approximately 22%. Sequences were obtained from peripheral blood. The receptors were sampled from a woman aged 80 or over in a cohort sampled during active or convalescent COVID-19.

This chain connects TRBV4-2 to TRBJ2-3, with TRBD2 matching 10 bases. V lost 4 bases, J lost 3 bases, and 7 bases stayed unmatched. The CDR3 totals 16 residues. Germline loops: CDR1 LGHNA, CDR2 YNFKEQ. The chain's CDR3 is CASSPQAGGTTDTQYF. CDR3 nucleotides: TGTGCCAGCAGCCCGCAAGCGGGAGGGACAACAGATACGCAGTATTTT.

V is TRBV6-5 and J is TRBJ1-1; weak D call: TRBD1 (5 bases). Deletions cut 6 bases from V and 1 base from J, with 9 bases between. Per the germline V gene, CDR1 is MNHEY and CDR2 is SVGAGI. The length of the CDR3 is 13 residues. The chain's CDR3 is CASSITGNTEAFF. The DNA for the CDR3 is TGTGCCAGCAGCATTACAGGGAACACTGAAGCTTTCTTT.

This rearrangement joins TRBV11-2 to TRBJ2-1, with a possible D match to TRBD1 (6 bases). V lost 3 bases and J 11 bases, leaving 17 bases between the germline ends. The CDR3 covers 14 residues. The germline V gene encodes CDR1 SGHAT and CDR2 FQNNGV. DNA for the CDR3: TGTGCCAGCAGCTTCCCCCTCCAGGGGCCCCAGCAGTTCTTC. Translated: CASSFPLQGPQQFF.

The gene calls are TRBV2 and TRBJ1-1; TRBD1 matches 9 bases. The CDR3 runs to 13 residues. The ends lost 5 bases at V and 6 bases at J; junction bases unmatched: 4. CDR1 is SNHLY, CDR2 FYNNEI, per germline. The CDR3 is CASSPNRGPEAFF. The CDR3 DNA reads as TGTGCCAGCAGTCCCAACAGGGGGCCTGAAGCTTTCTTT.

In its sample, this clone was seen once. V usage is TRBV15 and J usage is TRBJ1-5, with 7 bases that match TRBD1. The ends lost 0 bases at V and 3 bases at J; junction bases unmatched: 5. This CDR3 is 16 amino acids long. The germline CDR1 and CDR2 sequences are LNHNV and YYDKDF (reference sequence). The CDR3 nucleotides are TGTGCCACCAGCAGAGATCGTCAGGGGGTCAATCAGCCCCAGCATTTT. It codes for CATSRDRQGVNQPQHF.

J is TRBJ2-7 and V is TRBV5-6; 9 bases agree with TRBD1. V dropped 5 bases and J dropped 0; count of bases not matched to a gene: 9. The CDR3 runs 16 residues. From germline, CDR1 is SGHDT and CDR2 YYEEEE. CDR3 residues: CASRDHRDRVSYEQYF. In DNA, the CDR3 is TGTGCCAGCAGGGACCACCGGGACAGGGTCTCCTACGAGCAGTACTTC.

Only a few counts were recorded for this clone. This rearrangement joins TRBV28 to TRBJ1-4, with 9 bases matching TRBD1. The trim removed 5 bases at V and 5 bases at J, leaving 6 bases unmatched. CDR3 length equals 15 residues. Germline V CDR1 and CDR2: MDHEN, SYDVKM. The CDR3 loop is CASSRAGTGNEKLFF. The CDR3 DNA is TGTGCCAGCAGTAGAGCCGGGACAGGGAATGAAAAACTGTTTTTT.

The chain couples TRBV6-4 to TRBJ2-1, with TRBD2 matching over 10 bases. There are 15 residues in the CDR3. V dropped 5 bases and J dropped 3; count of bases not matched to a gene: 4. Germline V gene sequence: CDR1 MRHNA, CDR2 SNTAGT. The CDR3 region is CASSKLAGYYNEQFF. For the CDR3, the DNA is TGTGCCAGCAGTAAACTAGCGGGATACTACAATGAGCAGTTCTTC.

V and J are TRBV4-1 and TRBJ1-2; possibly TRBD1 for D (6 bases). Trimming left V 0 bases short and J 4 bases short, with 15 bases between. The CDR3 has 16 residues. CDR1 is MGHRA and CDR2 is YSYEKL in the germline V gene. CDR3 loop: CASSQDTGPGFYGYTF. Written as DNA, the CDR3 is TGCGCCAGCAGCCAAGATACAGGGCCGGGGTTCTATGGCTACACCTTC.

This clone was seen more than once but under ten times. The rearrangement joins TRBV19 to TRBJ1-5, with 10 bases lining up with TRBD1. J gave up 6 bases and V 5 bases, and 7 bases lay outside the gene matches. This CDR3 contains 15 residues. CDR1 is LNHDA and CDR2 is SQIVND in the germline V gene (reference sequence). The CDR3 is CASSPDRGLSQPQHF. CDR3 sequence (DNA): TGTGCCAGTAGTCCCGACAGGGGGCTAAGTCAGCCCCAGCATTTT. Full variable domain (remainder filled in from reference TRBV19 and TRBJ1-5): DGGITQSPKYLFRKEGQNVTLSCEQNLNHDAMYWYRQDPGQGLRLIYYSQIVNDFQKGDIAEGYSVSREKKESFPLTVTSAQKNPTAFYLCASSPDRGLSQPQHFGDGTRLSIL.

This CDR3 is CASSKSNRGIGYGYTF. CDR3 nucleotides: TGTGCCAGCAGCAAATCGAACAGGGGGATAGGGTATGGCTACACCTTC. The genes are TRBV7-2 and TRBJ1-2, with 8 bases identical to TRBD1. This CDR3 is 16 amino acids long. Germline CDR1 is SGHTA and CDR2 is FQGNSA. Germline trimming cut 5 bases from V and 5 bases from J; bases unmatched to any gene: 13.

This clone was observed once. The rearrangement links TRBV9 to TRBJ2-1, with 10 bases lining up with TRBD2. From germline, CDR1 is SGDLS and CDR2 YYNGEE. The V and J ends lost 4 bases and 4 bases, in that order; junction bases with no gene match: 5. The length of the CDR3 is 15 residues. The CDR3 nucleotides read TGTGCCAGCAGCCCAACTAGCGGGGTGTACAATGAGCAGTTCTTC. Residues: CASSPTSGVYNEQFF.

Concerning this clone: This sequence may be a read error, since a much larger clone differs from it by one base. This chain uses TRBV20-1 with TRBJ2-5; the D gene is possibly TRBD1 (5 bases). The germline V gene encodes CDR1 DFQATT and CDR2 SNEGSKA (reference sequence). The CDR3 length is 11 residues. CDR3 nucleotide sequence: TGCAGGCCTATAGGGGAAGAGACCCAGTACTTC. Protein: CRPIGEETQYF.

The V call is TRBV18, the J call TRBJ2-7; D is possibly TRBD1 (7 bases). CDR1 and CDR2 (germline): KGHSH, LQKENI. The CDR3 has 14 residues. V shed 3 bases and J shed 4 bases, with 13 bases lying between them. This CDR3 reads CASSPTRQGYEQYV. The CDR3, as DNA: TGTGCCAGCTCACCGACTAGACAGGGATACGAGCAGTACGTC.

V is TRBV6-5 and J is TRBJ1-1, with 7 bases matching TRBD1. CDR3 length: 13 amino acids. Unmatched junction bases numbered 6, after V lost 7 bases and J lost 4 bases. CDR1 is MNHEY and CDR2 is SVGAGI in the germline V gene. The CDR3 region is CASNRQGRTEAFF. The CDR3 DNA sequence: TGTGCCAGCAACAGACAGGGACGCACTGAAGCTTTCTTT.

The CDR3 nucleotides read TGTGCCAGCAGTTACTCGGGGCCCTCGGGCTATGGCTACACCTTC. Protein: CASSYSGPSGYGYTF. The J gene is TRBJ1-2, the V gene TRBV6-5, with a weak D call TRBD1 (5 bases). The germline V gene has CDR1 MNHEY and CDR2 SVGAGI. The germline V and J ends were trimmed by 0 bases and 4 bases, with 12 bases remaining between them. The CDR3 consists of 15 residues.

The chain has TRBV19 and TRBJ1-2; D gene unclear. V was clipped by 7 bases and J by 2 bases, with 17 bases between them. Germline CDR1 and CDR2: LNHDA and SQIVND (reference sequence). This CDR3 spans 15 amino acids. The CDR3 sequence: CASTGELLGNYGYTF. The CDR3 DNA sequence: TGTGCCAGTACCGGGGAGTTGTTGGGGAACTATGGCTACACCTTC.

The chain has TRBV5-1 and TRBJ1-4; maybe TRBD1 (5 bases). The V gene's germline CDR1 is SGHRS and CDR2 YFSETQ. Trimming took off 6 bases at V and 4 bases at J, with 10 bases between the two ends. The CDR3 runs to 13 residues. The CDR3 DNA is TGCGCCAGCACCGACAGTAGTAATGAAAAACTGTTTTTT. This sequence encodes CASTDSSNEKLFF. The whole variable domain, filled in from reference TRBV5-1 and TRBJ1-4, reads KAGVTQTPRYLIKTRGQQVTLSCSPISGHRSVSWYQQTPGQGLQFLFEYFSETQRNKGNFPGRFSGRQFSNSRSEMNVSTLELGDSALYLCASTDSSNEKLFFGSGTQLSVL.

This clone was picked up one time. The chain employs TRBV2 and TRBJ1-4; perhaps TRBD1 as D (6 bases). From germline, CDR1 is SNHLY and CDR2 FYNNEI. Trimming stripped 4 bases from V and 7 bases from J, with 19 bases between. This CDR3 contains 16 residues. DNA for the CDR3: TGTGCCAGCAGTGCGATGGGGGGGGCTAGTACTGAAAAACTGTTTTTT. Translated, it gives CASSAMGGASTEKLFF.

The chain has TRBV29-1 and TRBJ1-4; D is undetermined. Trimming pared 1 base from V and 8 bases from J, leaving 14 bases between. CDR1 and CDR2 from the germline V gene are SQVTM and ANQGSEA. The CDR3 has 14 amino acids. CDR3: CSVEGGGLGEKLFF. The CDR3 DNA follows: TGCAGCGTTGAAGGGGGAGGGCTCGGAGAAAAACTGTTTTTT.

V is TRBV27 and J is TRBJ2-3, with TRBD2 identical over 8 bases. CDR3 length equals 15 residues. V shed 8 bases and J 4 bases; nucleotides not matched to a gene: 11. CDR1 is MNHEY and CDR2 is SMNVEV in the germline V gene (reference sequence). The CDR3 loop is CASVLHSGNADTQYF. CDR3 bases: TGTGCCAGCGTTCTCCATAGCGGGAACGCAGATACGCAGTATTTT.

J is TRBJ1-3 and V is TRBV18, with 7 bases identical to TRBD1. The V segment lost 1 base and the J segment 7 bases; nucleotides outside the gene matches: 10. The length of the CDR3 is 16 residues. Germline V gene lookup returns CDR1 KGHSH and CDR2 LQKENI. The CDR3 here is CASSPRDRDLLNTIYF. The DNA for the CDR3 is TGTGCCAGCTCACCACGCGACAGGGATTTACTTAACACCATATATTTT.

The chain carries TRBV10-1 and TRBJ2-3; D is uncertain. The CDR3 consists of 14 residues. V was pared by 10 bases and J by 1 base, with 15 bases between. Germline V gives CDR1 WNHNN, CDR2 SYGVQD (reference sequence). The CDR3 region has the DNA TGCGCCACCTCCCCTCCTGCGGGCACAGATACGCAGTATTTT. This codes for CATSPPAGTDTQYF.

V gene TRBV6-5 combines with J gene TRBJ2-3, with TRBD1 identical over 8 bases. CDR1 and CDR2 (germline): MNHEY, SVGAGI. V dropped 4 bases and J dropped 0; count of bases not matched to a gene: 3. The CDR3 totals 15 residues. The CDR3, as DNA: TGTGCCAGCAGTTCCCGGGACAGGAGCACAGATACGCAGTATTTT. Protein: CASSSRDRSTDTQYF.